A single sample gave rise to the 30 T cell receptor beta chains below, sequenced in a study of blood T cell repertoires in COVID-19. The protocol was immunoSEQ multiplex PCR, while the TCRdb copy is restricted to in-frame clones and leaves out a portion. In the table there are fewer than 150,000 clones, 75% to 90% of which are singletons. Sequencing used peripheral blood. The receptors derive from a human donor in a cohort sampled during active COVID-19.

J is TRBJ1-1 and V is TRBV2, with D perhaps matching TRBD1 (6 bases). The CDR3 is 13 amino acids. V gave up 6 bases and J gave up 9 bases, with 17 bases separating them. Germline loops: CDR1 SNHLY, CDR2 FYNNEI. The CDR3, as DNA: TGTGCCAGCAGGAACCCCTTACAGGGTCAAGCTTTCTTT. This sequence encodes CASRNPLQGQAFF. Combining the CDR3 with reference TRBV2 and TRBJ1-1 gives the whole variable domain EPEVTQTPSHQVTQMGQEVILRCVPISNHLYFYWYRQILGQKVEFLVSFYNNEISEKSEIFDDQFSVERPDGSNFTLKIRSTKLEDSAMYFCASRNPLQGQAFFGQGTRLTVV.

This chain connects TRBV5-1 to TRBJ1-4; D remains unclear. The CDR3 is 15 residues long. Germline V gives CDR1 SGHRS, CDR2 YFSETQ. V gave up 0 bases and J gave up 8 bases, with 14 bases separating them. CDR3 in DNA: TGCGCCAGCAGCTTGGCCGCGGGGAATTACGAAAAACTGTTTTTT. It translates to CASSLAAGNYEKLFF.

The V and J genes are TRBV5-6 and TRBJ2-5; D ambiguous. This CDR3 region has 14 residues. CDR1 is SGHDT, CDR2 YYEEEE, per germline. V lost 2 bases, J lost 5 bases, and 13 bases lay in between. CDR3 sequence (DNA): TGTGCCAGCAGCTTCGAGGCAAACGGTGAGACCCAGTACTTC. It yields the protein CASSFEANGETQYF.

This chain joins TRBV27 and TRBJ2-1, with 8 nucleotides matching TRBD1. Germline CDR1 and CDR2: MNHEY and SMNVEV (reference sequence). The CDR3 extends over 14 amino acids. After removal of 5 bases from V and 8 bases from J, the junction contained 8 bases not matched to a gene. CDR3 DNA: TGTGCCAGCAGTACCTCTGCAGGGGGCCATGAGCAGTTCTTC. Amino acids: CASSTSAGGHEQFF.

V usage is TRBV5-6 and J usage is TRBJ1-1, with D uncertain. This CDR3 is built from 14 residues. Germline V gene sequence: CDR1 SGHDT, CDR2 YYEEEE. The V and J ends lost 0 bases and 7 bases respectively, with 13 bases between them. The CDR3 DNA reads as TGTGCCAGCAGCTTGGAGTTTTTGAGCGGTGAAGCTTTCTTT. It is translated as CASSLEFLSGEAFF. Complete variable domain (other parts from reference TRBV5-6 and TRBJ1-1): DAGVTQSPTHLIKTRGQQVTLRCSPKSGHDTVSWYQQALGQGPQFIFQYYEEEERQRGNFPDRFSGHQFPNYSSELNVNALLLGDSALYLCASSLEFLSGEAFFGQGTRLTVV.

V and J are TRBV4-3 and TRBJ1-5; D is ambiguous. CDR3 length: 13 amino acids. The germline CDR1 and CDR2 sequences are LGHNA and YSLEER. V was shortened by 0 bases and J by 9 bases, with 9 bases between the two germline ends. The CDR3 DNA reads TGCGCCAGCAGCCAAGATTTTGAGGGGCCCCAGCATTTT. Its protein product is CASSQDFEGPQHF.

CDR3 sequence reads: CASSGGLADTGELFF. The CDR3 region has the DNA TGCGCCAGCAGCGGCGGACTAGCCGACACCGGGGAGCTGTTTTTT. The genes are TRBV5-1 and TRBJ2-2; 8 nucleotides match TRBD2. This CDR3 comprises 15 residues. J gave up 3 bases and V 4 bases, and 5 bases lay outside the gene matches. CDR1 and CDR2 from the germline V gene are SGHRS and YFSETQ.

The chain uses TRBV24-1 and TRBJ2-5, with TRBD1 identical over 9 bases. The V segment lost 5 bases and the J segment 4 bases; nucleotides outside the gene matches: 7. The CDR3 is made up of 15 amino acids. Germline V gene sequence: CDR1 KGHDR, CDR2 SFDVKD. Here the CDR3 reads CATSAPGQGLETQYF. DNA of the CDR3: TGTGCCACCAGTGCCCCGGGACAGGGCCTAGAGACCCAGTACTTC.

The V call is TRBV4-3, the J call TRBJ2-2; D uncertain. Germline V gene sequence: CDR1 LGHNA, CDR2 YSLEER. Trimming shortened V by 0 bases and J by 4 bases, and 3 bases separated the two germline ends. The CDR3 covers 13 residues. CDR3 in amino acids: CASSQDLTGELFF. The CDR3 DNA follows: TGCGCCAGCAGCCAAGATCTCACCGGGGAGCTGTTTTTT.

This clone was picked up one time. V usage is TRBV5-1 and J usage is TRBJ2-5; tentatively, D is TRBD1 (6 bases). CDR3 size: 14 residues. Germline V lookup: CDR1 SGHRS, CDR2 YFSETQ. Trimming removed 0 bases from V and 4 bases from J, with 10 bases in between. CDR3: CASSLGLGGETQYF. The CDR3 coding sequence is TGCGCCAGCAGCTTGGGGCTAGGGGGAGAGACCCAGTACTTC. Supplemented by reference TRBV5-1 and TRBJ2-5, the full variable domain reads KAGVTQTPRYLIKTRGQQVTLSCSPISGHRSVSWYQQTPGQGLQFLFEYFSETQRNKGNFPGRFSGRQFSNSRSEMNVSTLELGDSALYLCASSLGLGGETQYFGPGTRLLVL.

The chain carries TRBV7-6 and TRBJ2-2; 10 bases line up with TRBD2. The V and J ends lost 1 base and 5 bases, in that order; junction bases with no gene match: 13. Germline V gene lookup returns CDR1 SGHVS and CDR2 FNYEAQ. The CDR3 length is 19 residues. CDR3 residues: CASSLEPIVTSGVTGELFF. The CDR3 DNA reads TGTGCCAGCAGCTTAGAGCCAATAGTTACTAGCGGGGTAACCGGGGAGCTGTTTTTT.

V is TRBV6-2 or TRBV6-3 and J is TRBJ1-2; 7 positions agree with TRBD1. Trimming removed 1 base from V and 8 bases from J; junction bases left unmatched: 7. CDR3 length: 14 amino acids. Germline values: CDR1 MNHEY, CDR2 SVGEGT. In DNA, the CDR3 is TGTGCCAGCAGTTACTTCAAGACAGGGTTGGGCTACACCTTC. Protein sequence: CASSYFKTGLGYTF.

This chain connects TRBV7-2 to TRBJ1-2; tentative D call: TRBD1 (5 bases). The germline V gene encodes CDR1 SGHTA and CDR2 FQGNSA. CDR3 length: 14 amino acids. The V gene lost 6 bases and the J gene lost 8 bases, with 19 bases spanning the gap. CDR3 nucleotides: TGTGCCAGCAGGAATTCGGGAGGGGCAGGAGGCTACACCTTC. Its protein is CASRNSGGAGGYTF.

The V and J genes are TRBV24-1 and TRBJ2-5; 9 bases align to TRBD1. Trimming at V came to 9 bases and at J to 4 bases, leaving 5 bases not matched to a gene. This CDR3 spans 13 amino acids. Germline V gene sequence: CDR1 KGHDR, CDR2 SFDVKD. CDR3 loop: CATATGGGETQYF. The CDR3 bases are TGTGCCACCGCGACAGGGGGTGGAGAGACCCAGTACTTC.

This clone was recorded a few times. The gene calls are TRBV5-1 and TRBJ2-3; TRBD2 might be the D (5 bases). CDR1 is SGHRS, CDR2 YFSETQ, per germline. The CDR3 runs 13 residues. V lost 2 bases and J 5 bases, leaving 9 bases between the germline ends. The CDR3 DNA reads as TGCGCCAGCAGCTTAGCGGTCTTAGATACGCAGTATTTT. As protein: CASSLAVLDTQYF.

The J gene is TRBJ2-2, the V gene TRBV7-2; 10 positions agree with TRBD2. With 2 bases clipped from V and 6 bases from J, the junction kept 3 bases outside the gene matches. From germline, CDR1 is SGHTA and CDR2 FQGNSA. This CDR3 spans 15 amino acids. CDR3: CASSLKLAGAGELFF. CDR3 DNA sequence: TGTGCCAGCAGCTTAAAGCTAGCGGGAGCCGGGGAGCTGTTTTTT.

The V call is TRBV6-2 or TRBV6-3, the J call TRBJ1-5, with D possibly TRBD1 on 6 matching bases. Between the trimmed V and J ends, which lost 3 bases and 7 bases, there was a span of 10 bases. Looked up from germline, CDR1 is MNHEY and CDR2 is SVGEGT. This CDR3 contains 13 residues. CDR3 sequence (DNA): TGTGCCAGCAGTTATTGGCAGGGGCAGCCCCAGCATTTT. The encoded protein is CASSYWQGQPQHF.

J is TRBJ1-1 and V is TRBV6-5, with 7 bases that match TRBD1. Germline loops: CDR1 MNHEY, CDR2 SVGAGI. V shed 6 bases, J shed 0 bases, and the junction held 7 bases outside the gene matches. CDR3 length: 15 residues. CDR3 sequence (DNA): TGTGCCAGCAGATTCGGGACAGATATGAACACTGAAGCTTTCTTT. This sequence encodes CASRFGTDMNTEAFF.

The chain couples TRBV6-5 to TRBJ2-1; TRBD2 matches at 13 bases. V dropped 6 bases and J dropped 7; count of bases not matched to a gene: 3. CDR1 is MNHEY, CDR2 SVGAGI, per germline. The length of the CDR3 is 14 residues. The CDR3 protein is CASRETSGRNEQFF. CDR3 in DNA: TGTGCCAGCAGGGAGACTAGCGGGAGGAATGAGCAGTTCTTC.

This clone was detected many times. The chain links TRBV11-1 to TRBJ2-5; 7 positions agree with TRBD1. The CDR3 is made up of 15 amino acids. Germline V gives CDR1 SGHAT, CDR2 FQDESV (reference sequence). The V segment lost 1 base and the J segment 4 bases; nucleotides outside the gene matches: 6. DNA for the CDR3: TGTGCCAGCAGCTTAGGTGGGGGACAGTCAGAGACCCAGTACTTC. The encoded protein is CASSLGGGQSETQYF. Full variable domain (outside the CDR3, taken from reference TRBV11-1 and TRBJ2-5): EAEVAQSPRYKITEKSQAVAFWCDPISGHATLYWYRQILGQGPELLVQFQDESVVDDSQLPKDRFSAERLKGVDSTLKIQPAELGDSAMYLCASSLGGGQSETQYFGPGTRLLVL.

The CDR3 region is CASSYSGRGEPEAFF. DNA for the CDR3: TGTGCCAGCAGTTACTCGGGCAGGGGGGAACCTGAAGCTTTCTTT. This sequence joins TRBV6-5 and TRBJ1-1; 7 bases fit TRBD1. This CDR3 spans 15 amino acids. Germline loops: CDR1 MNHEY, CDR2 SVGAGI. V lost 0 bases to trimming and J lost 6 bases; unmatched junction nucleotides: 7.

The V call is TRBV29-1, the J call TRBJ1-2; D is undetermined. Germline loops: CDR1 SQVTM, CDR2 ANQGSEA. V was trimmed by 7 bases and J by 8 bases, leaving 14 bases between them. The CDR3 is 11 residues long. The CDR3 region is CSERTVWGYTF. CDR3 DNA sequence: TGCAGCGAGCGGACTGTCTGGGGCTACACCTTC.

The chain uses TRBV6-6 and TRBJ1-6, with 8 bases aligning to TRBD1. V gave up 4 bases and J gave up 7 bases; unmatched junction bases: 6. The CDR3 has 15 amino acids. Per germline, CDR1 MNHNY and CDR2 SVGAGI (reference sequence). The CDR3 nucleotides are TGTGCCAGCAGTTTACGAACAGGGGGAAATTCACCCCTCCACTTT. Translated: CASSLRTGGNSPLHF.

The chain employs TRBV6-1 and TRBJ1-6, with 11 nucleotides matching TRBD1. The germline V gene encodes CDR1 MNHNS and CDR2 SASEGT. Trimming took 3 bases from V and 10 from J; bases not matched to a gene: 2. The CDR3 sequence is 14 residues long. The CDR3 bases are TGTGCCAGCAGTGAGGGGACAGGGGGGTCACCCCTCCACTTT. Its translation is CASSEGTGGSPLHF.

This clone has just one count. The V call is TRBV28, the J call TRBJ1-2; no firm D call. This CDR3 is 13 amino acids long. CDR1 and CDR2 (germline): MDHEN, SYDVKM. V was trimmed by 7 bases and J by 6 bases, leaving 15 bases between them. CDR3 sequence reads: CASNPGLFDGYTF. DNA of the CDR3: TGTGCCAGCAACCCGGGGTTGTTTGATGGCTACACCTTC.

The chain combines TRBV24-1 with TRBJ1-2, with D hard to call. The V gene's germline CDR1 is KGHDR and CDR2 SFDVKD. Trimming shortened V by 7 bases and J by 6 bases, and 14 bases separated the two germline ends. This CDR3 contains 13 residues. The chain's CDR3 is CATRPRSRNGYTF. CDR3 in DNA: TGTGCCACCAGGCCCCGTTCGCGGAATGGCTACACCTTC.

V gene TRBV25-1 combines with J gene TRBJ1-3; D is uncertain. Germline CDR1 MGHDK, CDR2 SYGVNS. The V and J ends lost 5 bases and 4 bases respectively, with 9 bases between them. The CDR3 is 13 residues long. DNA for the CDR3: TGTGCCAGCAGTAATCTAGTAGGAAACACCATATATTTT. Amino acids: CASSNLVGNTIYF. Together with reference TRBV25-1 and TRBJ1-3, the CDR3 gives the full variable domain: EADIYQTPRYLVIGTGKKITLECSQTMGHDKMYWYQQDPGMELHLIHYSYGVNSTEKGDLSSESTVSRIRTEHFPLTLESARPSHTSQYLCASSNLVGNTIYFGEGSWLTVV.

This sequence joins TRBV7-2 and TRBJ1-6, with D uncertain. CDR1 is SGHTA, CDR2 FQGNSA, per germline. This CDR3 comprises 12 residues. V shed 6 bases and J shed 7 bases, with 7 bases lying between them. Written as DNA, the CDR3 is TGTGCCAGCAGACGGAGCAATTCACCCCTCCACTTT. This encodes CASRRSNSPLHF.

Comment on this clone: A much larger clone sits a single nucleotide away, making a read error possible. This same CDR3 is encoded by further DNA sequences in the sample. The rearrangement uses TRBV7-2 and TRBJ1-6; TRBD1 agrees at 7 bases. V gave up 1 base and J gave up 6 bases; unmatched junction bases: 0. CDR1 and CDR2 (germline): SGHTA, FQGNSA. This CDR3 region has 14 residues. The CDR3 sequence: CASSLGDSNSPLHF. The CDR3, as DNA: TGTGCCAGCAGCTTAGGGGACAGTAATTCACCCCTCCACTTT.

This clone was picked up a small number of times. This chain links TRBV11-2 with TRBJ2-5; the D gene is possibly TRBD1 (6 bases). From germline, CDR1 is SGHAT and CDR2 FQNNGV. Trimming removed 4 bases at V and 5 bases at J, with 17 bases between. The CDR3 covers 15 residues. CDR3 in amino acids: CASSSLGTPPETQYF. The CDR3 DNA follows: TGTGCCAGCAGCTCACTCGGGACACCGCCGGAGACCCAGTACTTC.